This entry is about one T cell receptor (beta chain). This clone's antigen is unknown. No qualities accompany the bases; no much larger clone lies one base away. TCR beta CDR3 regions were sequenced from DNA using the immunoSEQ Assay. The authors' pipeline ran thus. T cell density was computed as TCR beta template counts normalized to usable DNA estimated by amplifying housekeeping genes. The preseqR package was used to estimate richness by extrapolating to 400,000 templates for PBMC samples and to 120,000 templates for tissue samples. Clonality was defined as one minus Pielou's evenness. Tissue-enriched TCRs were identified by differential abundance testing using productive amino-acid clonotypes, minimum total count 5 and alpha 0.1. The Jaccard Index and the Morisita Overlap Index were used to measure repertoire overlap between compartments. GLIPH grouped TCR beta CDR3s together with public tetramer-defined viral CDR3s, and a viral motif had to include at least three viral sequences and also show V-gene enrichment. TCRdb mirrors the immuneACCESS table, restricted to in-frame sequences. Some clones are absent from its copies; in checked studies, under half trace to an unresolved V gene, and the reason for the others is unknown. The V and J calls and the clone size are those of that table, but D and trimming were determined from the DNA. The sample includes 20,000 to 25,000 clones, with around 85% observed a single time. The top ten hold about 16% of the sample.

These data originate in a study of T cells in localized non-small cell lung cancer (dated by TCRdb to about 2020). At the level of the whole study: The study analyzed T cell repertoires of approximately 240 early-stage NSCLC patients, comparing tumors and uninvolved tumor-adjacent lungs. The mean age of the NSCLC patients was about 64 years, with roughly 120 men and around 110 women. The cohort consisted of 236 treatment-naive NSCLC patients whose localized lung tumors had been resected.

At diagnosis, peripheral blood, uninvolved tumor-adjacent lung and tumor were collected and stored as a combination of fresh-frozen and FFPE material. Blood samples were analyzed as peripheral blood mononuclear cells for TCR repertoire profiling. Trimming at the junction amounts to 5 bases on V and 2 bases on J, and the germline ends lie 13 bases apart. The CDR3 numbers 16 residues from cysteine through phenylalanine. Only the CDR3 region is kept as DNA, spanning 48 bases read in frame from base 1. CDR1 and CDR2, looked up from the germline V gene (reference sequence), are LNHDA and SQIVND. Findings and caveats that apply to the study as a whole: Because multi-region tumor sequencing was not done, intratumor heterogeneity could not be ruled out. Because the study design was exploratory, TCR variables were selected using unadjusted p-values without false-discovery rate correction. Longer overall survival was associated with higher blood T cell density, whereas shorter survival was associated with higher adjacent-lung clonality. Uninvolved tumor-adjacent lung showed the highest T cell clonality, higher than tumor, which suggests more focused antigenic responses in the adjacent lung. A median of approximately 50 of the top 100 tumor clones turned up in the paired uninvolved adjacent lung, and roughly 28 of those clones also ranked among the top 100 of that same adjacent lung.

The sequenced sample was PBMCs, obtained before any cancer treatment. The rearranged chain carries TRBV19 and TRBJ2-6; tentative D gene TRBD1, with 6 bases matching. The receptor comes from a woman between 35 and 70 years old with stage II squamous cell lung carcinoma. The CDR3 protein sequence reads: CASSPGHLPGANVLTF. Read as DNA, the sequence is TGTGCCAGTAGTCCGGGACATCTCCCTGGGGCCAACGTCCTGACTTTC.